These 16 T cell receptor beta chains originate from one sample sequenced in a study of beta chain features in type 1 diabetes. Findings of the study overall: Shorter TCRB CDR3s, moderately but significantly so, marked every one of the four CD4+ subsets in Type 1 diabetes patients.

These receptors' antigens are unknown. Of the isolated RNA, all was reverse transcribed, and so the sequenced material was expressed TCRB transcripts. TCRdb's table, derived via immunoSEQ multiplex PCR, lists solely in-frame clones and lacks some. The sample has 300,000 to 350,000 clones, roughly 8.8% seen once; the top ten hold roughly 1%. Sequencing was performed on central memory CD4+ T cells from blood. The receptors originated from a man aged 30 to 45 with type 1 diabetes.

A few counts support this clone. The V gene is TRBV2, the J gene TRBJ2-3; a weak D match, TRBD1 (5 bases). CDR3 length equals 10 residues. Looked up from germline, CDR1 is SNHLY and CDR2 is FYNNEI. The germline V and J ends were trimmed by 8 bases and 8 bases, with 8 bases remaining between them. CDR3 protein: CASGATTQYF. The CDR3 coding sequence is TGTGCCAGCGGGGCCACTACGCAGTATTTT.

This clone has just a few counts. V usage is TRBV20-1 and J usage is TRBJ2-3; tentatively, D is TRBD2 (5 bases). This CDR3 comprises 11 residues. The V gene's germline CDR1 is DFQATT and CDR2 SNEGSKA (reference sequence). V lost 6 bases and J 8 bases, leaving 12 bases between the germline ends. The CDR3 reads CSALPDSTQYF. CDR3 coding DNA: TGCAGTGCCTTACCGGACTCTACGCAGTATTTT.

There are many counts of this clone. The chain combines TRBV7-9 with TRBJ2-4, with D perhaps TRBD2 (5 bases). Trimming pared 2 bases from V and 14 bases from J, leaving 19 bases between. The CDR3 has 14 residues. Germline loops: CDR1 SEHNR, CDR2 FQNEAQ (reference sequence). The CDR3 bases are TGTGCCAGCAGCTTATCGAGGGATTTGGCCACGGAGTACTTC. Amino acids: CASSLSRDLATEYF.

The chain employs TRBV7-2 and TRBJ2-5; no definite D call. The CDR3 length is 15 residues. Germline V CDR1 and CDR2: SGHTA, FQGNSA. V gave up 5 bases and J gave up 4 bases, with 17 bases separating them. In nucleotides, the CDR3 is TGTGCCAGCAGCCCTCCAGGTCTGACCATAGAGACCCAGTACTTC. This translates into CASSPPGLTIETQYF. The whole variable domain, remainder taken from reference TRBV7-2 and TRBJ2-5, is GAGVSQSPSNKVTEKGKDVELRCDPISGHTALYWYRQSLGQGLEFLIYFQGNSAPDKSGLPSDRFSAERTGGSVSTLTIQRTQQEDSAVYLCASSPPGLTIETQYFGPGTRLLVL.

The J gene is TRBJ2-1, the V gene TRBV5-4; D is possibly TRBD2 (6 bases). The germline V and J ends were trimmed by 2 bases and 9 bases, with 18 bases remaining between them. The germline gives CDR1 SGHNT, CDR2 YYREEE (reference sequence). CDR3 length: 15 residues. The CDR3 nucleotides are TGTGCCAGCAGCTTAGTGTTAGCTGGGGGGAGTGAGCAGTTCTTC. As protein: CASSLVLAGGSEQFF.

The gene calls are TRBV9 and TRBJ1-1; D is uncertain. Trimming shortened V by 0 bases and J by 7 bases, and 19 bases separated the two germline ends. The CDR3 contains 16 residues. Germline V gene sequence: CDR1 SGDLS, CDR2 YYNGEE. The CDR3 coding sequence is TGTGCCAGCAGCGTAGCGCATCGCCCAGAATGGGGTGAAGCTTTCTTT. Translating it yields CASSVAHRPEWGEAFF.

This chain links TRBV29-1 with TRBJ1-2; D remains unclear. Germline values: CDR1 SQVTM, CDR2 ANQGSEA. V was cut by 0 bases and J by 3 bases, with 11 bases left in between. The CDR3 runs to 14 residues. The DNA for the CDR3 is TGCAGCGTTGAAGATCGAATGGCGGACTATGGCTACACCTTC. Protein: CSVEDRMADYGYTF.

The chain links TRBV5-1 to TRBJ1-4; 9 positions match TRBD1. V lost 0 bases, J lost 5 bases, and 5 bases stayed unmatched. The CDR3 covers 16 residues. The V gene's germline CDR1 is SGHRS and CDR2 YFSETQ. DNA of the CDR3: TGCGCCAGCAGCTTGGCCCCACAGGGGGCGAATGAAAAACTGTTTTTT. The encoded protein is CASSLAPQGANEKLFF. Looking up the rest from reference TRBV5-1 and TRBJ1-4 gives the full variable domain: KAGVTQTPRYLIKTRGQQVTLSCSPISGHRSVSWYQQTPGQGLQFLFEYFSETQRNKGNFPGRFSGRQFSNSRSEMNVSTLELGDSALYLCASSLAPQGANEKLFFGSGTQLSVL.

This rearrangement joins TRBV7-2 to TRBJ2-2, with a tentative D call TRBD2 (6 bases). V dropped 3 bases and J dropped 5 bases, with 10 bases sitting between them. The germline gives CDR1 SGHTA, CDR2 FQGNSA. This CDR3 has 14 amino acids. The CDR3 nucleotides read TGTGCCAGCAGCTTGCGGACTATGACCGGGGAGCTGTTTTTT. It encodes CASSLRTMTGELFF.

Only a few counts were recorded for this clone. The chain combines TRBV27 with TRBJ2-3, with 8 bases aligning to TRBD1. The CDR3 covers 13 residues. J lost 5 bases, V lost 5 bases, and 3 bases had no gene match. From germline, CDR1 is MNHEY and CDR2 SMNVEV (reference sequence). CDR3: CASSQGAGDTQYF. DNA of the CDR3: TGTGCCAGCAGTCAGGGGGCCGGAGATACGCAGTATTTT.

This clone was seen a few times. This rearrangement joins TRBV11-2 to TRBJ2-3; D is unclear. The length of the CDR3 is 12 residues. Deletions cut 5 bases from V and 2 bases from J, with 5 bases between. In germline, CDR1 is SGHAT, CDR2 FQNNGV. The CDR3 DNA is TGTGCCAGCAGCCCAGACACAGATACGCAGTATTTT. Translating gives CASSPDTDTQYF. The full variable domain, in which reference TRBV11-2 and TRBJ2-3 provide the parts outside the CDR3, is EAGVAQSPRYKIIEKRQSVAFWCNPISGHATLYWYQQILGQGPKLLIQFQNNGVVDDSQLPKDRFSAERLKGVDSTLKIQPAKLEDSAVYLCASSPDTDTQYFGPGTRLTVL.

The CDR3: CASQRDTQYF. CDR3 nucleotides: TGTGCCAGCCAGCGGGATACGCAGTATTTT. This chain links TRBV6-5 with TRBJ2-3; tentative D call: TRBD2 (5 bases). The V gene lost 8 bases and the J gene lost 6 bases, with 6 bases spanning the gap. The CDR3 loop spans 10 amino acids. The germline gives CDR1 MNHEY, CDR2 SVGAGI.

The CDR3 here is CASTTTGEPQHF. The DNA for the CDR3 is TGTGCCAGCACCACGACGGGGGAGCCCCAGCATTTT. This chain uses TRBV6-5 with TRBJ1-5; TRBD1 might be the D (5 bases). The germline V gene has CDR1 MNHEY and CDR2 SVGAGI. Trimming removed 7 bases from V and 8 bases from J, with 12 bases in between. The CDR3 extends over 12 amino acids.

Of note for this clone: Mismatch with germline at one junction end may stem from a read error. The chain is built from TRBV7-7 and TRBJ2-5, with TRBD1 matching 8 bases. Germline assignment: CDR1 SSHAT and CDR2 FNYEAQ (reference sequence). This CDR3 region has 18 residues. The DNA for the CDR3 is TGTGCTAGCAGCTTAGCCGGGACAGGTCTGAGATTCGAAGAGACCCAGTACTTC. It translates to CASSLAGTGLRFEETQYF. The full variable domain, its missing parts supplied by reference TRBV7-7 and TRBJ2-5, is GAGVSQSPRYKVTKRGQDVTLRCDPISSHATLYWYQQALGQGPEFLTYFNYEAQPDKSGLPSDRFSAERPEGSISTLTIQRTEQRDSAMYRCASSLAGTGLRFEETQYFGPGTRLLVL.

This clone was picked up a small number of times. J is TRBJ1-5 and V is TRBV27, with 10 bases lining up with TRBD1. Trimming cost V 6 bases and J 5 bases; bases outside gene matches: 7. CDR3 length equals 15 residues. Germline lookup yields CDR1 MNHEY and CDR2 SMNVEV (reference sequence). CDR3 sequence (DNA): TGTGCCAGCAGAGCCGGGACAGGGGCTGATCAGCCCCAGCATTTT. Amino acids: CASRAGTGADQPQHF.

This chain connects TRBV6-5 to TRBJ1-2; 7 nucleotides agree with TRBD1. The CDR3 totals 14 residues. Germline CDR1 reads MNHEY; CDR2 reads SVGAGI. V trimming: 6 bases; J trimming: 3 bases; junction bases outside the gene matches: 7. The CDR3 DNA reads TGTGCCAGCAGACGAGGACAGGAAGACTATGGCTACACCTTC. Its protein product is CASRRGQEDYGYTF.